This T cell receptor beta chain was identified during a study of blood T cell repertoires in COVID-19. Study information: The United States, Italy and Spain provided the acute and convalescent COVID-19 samples. T cells, B-cell-depleted T cells, or PBMCs provided the cDNA or gDNA that served as material.

The CDR3 length is 15 residues. Germline values: CDR1 LNHDA, CDR2 SQIVND (reference sequence). Losses at the gene ends were 6 bases for V and 5 bases for J; bases not matched to a gene: 10. This clone showed up just a few times. Those enrolled, adults aged 18 to 89 years, came from about two dozen US areas. Cohort 3 recovered donors had two negative PCRs, clearance, or symptom resolution. The data were produced by immunoSEQ multiplex PCR, yet TCRdb's version contains in-frame clones alone and is incomplete. The sample consists of a few hundred thousand clones, 88% of them appearing once. This chain uses TRBV19 with TRBJ2-1, with 7 bases aligning to TRBD1. This TCR was sampled from a woman under 30 who had recovered from COVID-19. The sequencing input was PBMCs or T cells enriched from blood (not recorded which). In DNA, the CDR3 is TGTGCCAGTAGGTTTTGGGACAGTAAGGACAATGAGCAGTTCTTC. Amino acids: CASRFWDSKDNEQFF.